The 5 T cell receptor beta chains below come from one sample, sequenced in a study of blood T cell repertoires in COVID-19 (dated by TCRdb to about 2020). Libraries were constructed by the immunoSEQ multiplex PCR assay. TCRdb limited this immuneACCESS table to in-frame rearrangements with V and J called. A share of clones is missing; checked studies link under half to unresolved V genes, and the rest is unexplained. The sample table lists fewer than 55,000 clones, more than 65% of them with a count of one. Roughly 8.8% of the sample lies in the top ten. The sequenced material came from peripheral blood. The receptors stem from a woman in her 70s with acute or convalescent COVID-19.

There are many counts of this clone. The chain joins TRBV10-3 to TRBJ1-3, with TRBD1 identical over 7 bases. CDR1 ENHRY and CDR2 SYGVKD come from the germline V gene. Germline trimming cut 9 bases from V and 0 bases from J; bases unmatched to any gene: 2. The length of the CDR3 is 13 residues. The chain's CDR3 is CAIRDSSGNTIYF. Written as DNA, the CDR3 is TGTGCCATAAGGGACAGCTCTGGAAACACCATATATTTT.

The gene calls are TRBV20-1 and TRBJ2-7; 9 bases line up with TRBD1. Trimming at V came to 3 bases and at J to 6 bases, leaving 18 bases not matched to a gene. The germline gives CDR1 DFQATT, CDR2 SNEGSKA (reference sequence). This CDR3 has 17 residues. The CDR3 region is CSASSPFGTGIDREQYF. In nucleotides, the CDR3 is TGCAGTGCTAGTTCCCCATTCGGGACAGGGATTGATCGCGAGCAGTACTTC.

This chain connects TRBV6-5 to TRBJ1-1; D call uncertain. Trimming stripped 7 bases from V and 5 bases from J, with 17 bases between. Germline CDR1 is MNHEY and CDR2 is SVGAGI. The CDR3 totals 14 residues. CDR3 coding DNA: TGTGCCAGCACCTCTATATTAGGAGAGACTGAAGCTTTCTTT. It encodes CASTSILGETEAFF.

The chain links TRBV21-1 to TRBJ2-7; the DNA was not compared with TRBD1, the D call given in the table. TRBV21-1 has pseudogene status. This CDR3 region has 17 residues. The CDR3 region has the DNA TGTGCCAGCACCAAGCCGATAACACAGGGCGTCAAAGGGGAGCAGTACTTC. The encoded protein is CASTKPITQGVKGEQYF.

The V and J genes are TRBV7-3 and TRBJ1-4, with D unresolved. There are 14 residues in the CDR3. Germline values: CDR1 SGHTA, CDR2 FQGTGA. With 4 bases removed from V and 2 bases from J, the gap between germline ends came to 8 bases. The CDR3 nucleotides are TGTGCCAGCAGCTCTCCTCGGACTAATGAAAAACTGTTTTTT. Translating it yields CASSSPRTNEKLFF. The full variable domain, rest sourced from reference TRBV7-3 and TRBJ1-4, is GAGVSQTPSNKVTEKGKYVELRCDPISGHTALYWYRQSLGQGPEFLIYFQGTGAADDSGLPNDRFFAVRPEGSVSTLKIQRTERGDSAVYLCASSSPRTNEKLFFGSGTQLSVL.